These T cell receptor beta chains were read from a single sample in a study of blood T cell repertoires in COVID-19. Profiled with immunoSEQ multiplex PCR; TCRdb holds only in-frame clones, not every one. The sample has roughly 180,000 clones; 81% are singletons. Sequenced sample: peripheral blood. These receptors were taken from a woman aged 40 to 49 with COVID-19, enrolled during active disease. Each CDR3 is given with its conserved first and last residue. Each record gives: D gene, clone size, V gene, J gene, CDR3 DNA, CDR3 protein. D genes are given only for firm matches. Clone size, where shown, is once, few, many, or a class for clones that have expanded.

.	.	TRBV2	TRBJ1-3	TGTGCCAGCAAACCCAGGGAAATCTCTGGAAACACCATATATTTT	CASKPREISGNTIYF
.	.	TRBV11-3	TRBJ2-1	TGTGCCAGCAGCTTAGATGGGGCCTTATACAATGAGCAGTTCTTC	CASSLDGALYNEQFF
.	.	TRBV7-8	TRBJ1-1	TGTGCCAGCATTCGCACGACAGTTATGAACACTGAAGCTTTCTTT	CASIRTTVMNTEAFF
.	.	TRBV19	TRBJ2-1	TGTGCCAGTAGCAAACTACCGGCCACCTACAATGAGCAGTTCTTC	CASSKLPATYNEQFF
.	once	TRBV5-6	TRBJ1-2	TGTGCCAGCAGCTTGATTCAGGGAGGGGACTATGGCTACACCTTC	CASSLIQGGDYGYTF
TRBD1	.	TRBV27	TRBJ2-1	TGTGCCAGTCAACAGGGGAATGAGCAGTTCTTC	CASQQGNEQFF
TRBD2	.	TRBV5-5	TRBJ2-3	TGTGCCAGCCGCCGACTAGCGGGAGGCGCAGATACGCAGTATTTT	CASRRLAGGADTQYF
.	.	TRBV6-6	TRBJ1-2	TGTGCCAGCAGTTACCTCCAACGGGATGGCTACACCTTC	CASSYLQRDGYTF
.	.	TRBV7-9	TRBJ2-5	TGTGCCAGCAGCTTAATTTCGGAGACCCAGTACTTC	CASSLISETQYF
.	.	TRBV5-1	TRBJ1-3	TGCGCCAGCAGCTTCGGAGGGAAGGTCGAAAACACCATATATTTT	CASSFGGKVENTIYF
.	once	TRBV11-2	TRBJ2-7	TGTGCCAGCAGCTTTAGCGGAGCCCCTACCTACGAGCAGTACTTC	CASSFSGAPTYEQYF
.	.	TRBV2	TRBJ1-1	TGTGCCGATGGCATGGTTTTGGCTTTCTTT	CADGMVLAFF
.	.	TRBV2	TRBJ2-1	TGTGCCAGCAGCCAAGTTCGGACTACACCCAATGAGCAGTTCTTC	CASSQVRTTPNEQFF
.	.	TRBV24-1	TRBJ1-5	TGTGCCACCAGTGATTTTGCGAACCAGCCCCAGCATTTT	CATSDFANQPQHF
.	.	TRBV30	TRBJ1-5	TGTGCCTGGAGTTTGGGAGACAATCAGCCCCAGCATTTT	CAWSLGDNQPQHF
TRBD2	.	TRBV24-1	TRBJ2-3	TGTGCCACCAGTGATCCCCTAGCGGGAGGAGCGGATACGCAGTATTTT	CATSDPLAGGADTQYF
.	few	TRBV7-9	TRBJ1-1	TGTGCCAGCAGCTTAGGGCAGGGGTGGAGGAAGAACACTGAAGCTTTCTTT	CASSLGQGWRKNTEAFF
.	.	TRBV28	TRBJ1-6	TGTGCCAGCAGGCCTCAGGGTGGAAATTCACCCCTCCACTTT	CASRPQGGNSPLHF
.	.	TRBV19	TRBJ1-1	TGTGCCAGTAGTACACTCCTTACAGGGAAAACTGAAGCTTTCTTT	CASSTLLTGKTEAFF
.	.	TRBV28	TRBJ2-1	TGTGCCAGCAGTCCATTGGGACAAGCCGTTAATGAGCAGTTCTTC	CASSPLGQAVNEQFF
TRBD1	.	TRBV4-1	TRBJ1-2	TGCGCCAGCAGCCAAGAGGGGACAGGGGGCTTTGGCTACACCTTC	CASSQEGTGGFGYTF
.	.	TRBV6-5	TRBJ2-4	TGTGCCAGCAGTTATCGCCCGGGGGTGGCCAAAAACATTCAGTACTTC	CASSYRPGVAKNIQYF
TRBD2	.	TRBV5-1	TRBJ2-1	TGCGCCAGCGGACCGGGACTAGCGGCCCCCAATGAGCAGTTCTTC	CASGPGLAAPNEQFF